Below, 9 T cell receptor beta chains from the same sample are listed, as sequenced in a study of T cell clonotyping in hematopoietic cell transplantation. Sequencing was performed with immunoSEQ multiplex PCR; in TCRdb, only in-frame clones are kept and a portion is missing. The sample has more than 70,000 clones, almost 97% seen once; the top ten hold roughly 1.5%. As to time point: recipient sample about 28 days before transplant, after cytoreduction. The source was peripheral blood mononuclear cells, collected before stem cell transplant. These receptors were obtained from a woman between 50 and 59 years old with acute myeloid leukemia. Some clones in this sample may be carry-over from other donors' samples.

The CDR3 region is CASRGGWGNQPQHF. The CDR3 bases are TGTGCCAGCAGGGGGGGGTGGGGCAATCAGCCCCAGCATTTT. The chain carries TRBV28 and TRBJ1-5, with D possibly being TRBD1 (5 bases). The CDR3 loop spans 14 amino acids. V gave up 6 bases and J gave up 2 bases, with 11 bases separating them. Per germline, CDR1 MDHEN and CDR2 SYDVKM.

The chain employs TRBV7-3 and TRBJ2-5, with 9 bases aligning to TRBD2. The J segment lost 4 bases and the V segment lost 5 bases, leaving 8 bases of the junction unmatched. The CDR3 has 15 amino acids. Germline lookup yields CDR1 SGHTA and CDR2 FQGTGA. CDR3 region: CASSQRGARRETQYF. CDR3 nucleotide sequence: TGTGCCAGCAGCCAGCGGGGGGCCAGGAGAGAGACCCAGTACTTC.

The rearrangement links TRBV19 to TRBJ1-3; D is possibly TRBD1 (6 bases). Germline CDR1 reads LNHDA; CDR2 reads SQIVND (reference sequence). V dropped 6 bases and J dropped 3 bases, with 12 bases sitting between them. The CDR3 extends over 14 amino acids. CDR3 sequence (DNA): TGTGCCAGTAGCCCACAGGGATATGGAAACACCATATATTTT. Translated: CASSPQGYGNTIYF.

The rearrangement joins TRBV5-1 to TRBJ2-7, with D perhaps TRBD2 (5 bases). Germline V gene lookup returns CDR1 SGHRS and CDR2 YFSETQ. Trimming stripped 4 bases from V and 1 base from J, with 12 bases between. This CDR3 contains 14 residues. The CDR3 spells CASSVQSGSYEQYF. The DNA for the CDR3 is TGCGCCAGCAGCGTCCAATCGGGGTCCTACGAGCAGTACTTC.

The chain combines TRBV6-5 with TRBJ2-7; a possible D gene is TRBD1 (5 bases). This CDR3 spans 14 amino acids. Germline CDR1 MNHEY, CDR2 SVGAGI. The V end was cut by 5 bases, the J end by 3 bases, with 14 bases between. The CDR3 DNA sequence: TGTGCCAGCAGTGTGTCAGGGTCGATCTACGAGCAGTACTTC. As protein: CASSVSGSIYEQYF.

This clone was recorded once. The chain couples TRBV30 to TRBJ1-1, with TRBD1 as a possible D gene (6 bases). Trimming took off 2 bases at V and 3 bases at J, with 10 bases between the two ends. This CDR3 is built from 13 residues. CDR1 and CDR2 from the germline V gene are GTSNPN and SVGIG (reference sequence). CDR3 bases: TGTGCCTGGAGTCCCAGGGGTGACACTGAAGCTTTCTTT. Translating gives CAWSPRGDTEAFF.

The J gene is TRBJ2-1, the V gene TRBV7-3; the match to TRBD2 covers 13 bases. The CDR3 has 18 amino acids. Germline trimming cut 4 bases from V and 7 bases from J; bases unmatched to any gene: 13. Germline CDR1 is SGHTA and CDR2 is FQGTGA. The CDR3 nucleotides read TGTGCCAGCAGCTGGACTAGCGGGGGCCCCGTGGCGAGGAATGAGCAGTTCTTC. Protein product: CASSWTSGGPVARNEQFF.

The chain is built from TRBV29-1 and TRBJ2-5; D ambiguous. Trimming shortened V by 3 bases and J by 5 bases, and 7 bases separated the two germline ends. The CDR3 runs to 11 residues. Germline V lookup: CDR1 SQVTM, CDR2 ANQGSEA. The CDR3 bases are TGCAGCGTTGATAAAGGGGAGACCCAGTACTTC. Encoded protein: CSVDKGETQYF.

The chain has TRBV6-1 and TRBJ1-2; no firm D call. The CDR3 spans 13 residues. Looked up from germline, CDR1 is MNHNS and CDR2 is SASEGT. The germline V and J ends were trimmed by 1 base and 6 bases, with 9 bases remaining between them. CDR3 protein: CASSEGDVDGYTF. The CDR3, as DNA: TGTGCCAGCAGTGAAGGGGATGTCGATGGCTACACCTTC.